This TCR beta chain was found in a study of beta chain features in type 1 diabetes. Whole-study results and caveats: The study found fewer insertions and more deletions at VDJ junctions in type 1 diabetes patients.

One heparinised blood draw averaging approximately 100 mL was given by each donor. The investigators reverse transcribed all of the isolated RNA, so they sequenced expressed TCRB transcripts. The table came from immunoSEQ multiplex PCR; TCRdb's copy has only in-frame clones and leaves some out. The data hold 150,000 or so clones, with about 8.7% observed a single time. A remark on this clone: Its specificity is not known.

The CDR3 length is 15 residues. Trimming pared 5 bases from V and 4 bases from J, leaving 16 bases between. Germline V gene sequence: CDR1 MDHEN, CDR2 SYDVKM. The clonotype originates from a man aged 18 to 29 in good health. V gene TRBV28 combines with J gene TRBJ2-3; D perhaps matches TRBD1 (6 bases). Input material: central memory CD4+ T cells from blood. Written as DNA, the CDR3 is TGTGCCAGCAGTGGGGCAGGGGCCTCAGCAGATACGCAGTATTTT. It yields the protein CASSGAGASADTQYF. Combining the CDR3 with reference TRBV28 and TRBJ2-3 gives the whole variable domain DVKVTQSSRYLVKRTGEKVFLECVQDMDHENMFWYRQDPGLGLRLIYFSYDVKMKEKGDIPEGYSVSREKKERFSLILESASTNQTSMYLCASSGAGASADTQYFGPGTRLTVL.